These 31 T cell receptor beta chains came from one sample sequenced in a study of early T cells in non-severe SARS-CoV-2 infection. TCRdb ran MiXCR on the 5' RACE reads and lists one entry per CDR3 protein. The table records approximately 75,000 distinct CDR3 sequences, about 14% of them present only once. The sequenced sample was whole blood, obtained at baseline. Receptors originate from an adult who was a healthcare worker with PCR-confirmed SARS-CoV-2 infection or an uninfected control (not recorded which).

The V call is TRBV19, the J call TRBJ2-5; possibly TRBD2 for D (6 bases). The CDR3 extends over 14 amino acids. Trimming removed 7 bases at V and 7 bases at J, with 19 bases between. Per germline, CDR1 LNHDA and CDR2 SQIVND (reference sequence). The DNA for the CDR3 is TGTGCCAGTACCCCGGGAGACACTTGGGGGACCCAGTACTTC. This codes for CASTPGDTWGTQYF.

This clonotype was counted a few times. The rearrangement joins TRBV24-1 to TRBJ2-3, with 8 bases that match TRBD2. V shed 3 bases and J 1 base; nucleotides not matched to a gene: 8. Germline lookup yields CDR1 KGHDR and CDR2 SFDVKD. CDR3 length: 17 amino acids. In DNA form, the CDR3 reads TGTGCCACCAGTGATCCAGGCGTTAGCGGGGGCACAGATACGCAGTATTTT. It codes for CATSDPGVSGGTDTQYF.

This chain uses TRBV2 with TRBJ2-5; D may match TRBD1 or TRBD2 (5 bases each). With 0 bases removed from V and 4 bases from J, the gap between germline ends came to 9 bases. CDR3 length: 14 residues. In germline, CDR1 is SNHLY, CDR2 FYNNEI. CDR3 sequence: CASSEARGRETQYF. The CDR3 coding sequence is TGTGCCAGCAGTGAAGCGAGGGGCCGAGAGACCCAGTACTTC.

Written as DNA, the CDR3 is TGTGCCAGCAGCCCACAGGGGGCAAGGACCGAAGCTTTCTTT. It encodes CASSPQGARTEAFF. V gene TRBV7-9 combines with J gene TRBJ1-1; TRBD1 matches at 9 bases. Germline V lookup: CDR1 SEHNR, CDR2 FQNEAQ (reference sequence). The J segment lost 8 bases and the V segment lost 5 bases, leaving 9 bases of the junction unmatched. The CDR3 contains 14 residues.

This clonotype was seen at least ten times. This chain joins TRBV7-2 and TRBJ2-2, with D possibly matching TRBD1 (5 bases). The CDR3 runs to 13 residues. V lost 3 bases and J lost 6, with 8 bases in between. From germline, CDR1 is SGHTA and CDR2 FQGNSA. CDR3 loop: CASSLQGSGELFF. CDR3 bases: TGTGCCAGCAGCTTGCAGGGCTCCGGGGAGCTGTTTTTT.

This clonotype came up a few times. Here the CDR3 reads CASSRPGLARGVEQYF. CDR3 nucleotide sequence: TGCGCCAGCAGCCGTCCGGGACTAGCGCGCGGGGTCGAGCAGTACTTC. The gene calls are TRBV5-1 and TRBJ2-7, with 10 bases fitting TRBD2. There are 16 residues in the CDR3. Germline CDR1 reads SGHRS; CDR2 reads YFSETQ. The trim removed 4 bases at V and 6 bases at J, leaving 13 bases unmatched.

This clonotype was found a few times. V and J are TRBV20-1 and TRBJ1-6, with no clear D. V lost 7 bases and J lost 6, with 10 bases in between. The CDR3 runs to 12 residues. Germline lookup yields CDR1 DFQATT and CDR2 SNEGSKA (reference sequence). The CDR3 spells CSVKIPNSPLHF. CDR3 sequence (DNA): TGCAGTGTAAAAATCCCTAATTCACCCCTCCACTTT.

The CDR3: CASALFGQGAGSSPLHF. Here the CDR3 DNA reads TGTGCCAGCGCACTCTTCGGACAGGGGGCGGGTAGTTCACCCCTCCACTTT. J is TRBJ1-6 and V is TRBV2; 11 bases align to TRBD1. Losses at the gene ends were 8 bases for V and 9 bases for J; bases not matched to a gene: 15. Germline CDR1 is SNHLY and CDR2 is FYNNEI. CDR3 size: 17 residues.

This clonotype was counted between two and nine times. Mismatch with germline at one junction end may stem from a read error. This rearrangement joins TRBV15 to TRBJ1-1; D is ambiguous. In germline, CDR1 is LNHNV, CDR2 YYDKDF (reference sequence). This CDR3 contains 13 residues. The CDR3 protein is CATRRARNTEAFF. The CDR3 DNA reads as TGTGCCACCAGAAGAGCCAGGAACACTGAAGCTTTCTTT.

The chain carries TRBV2 and TRBJ1-6; D remains ambiguous. V lost 5 bases to trimming and J lost 5 bases, with 13 bases between them. The germline gives CDR1 SNHLY, CDR2 FYNNEI. This CDR3 is 15 amino acids long. The CDR3 DNA reads TGTGCCAGCAGTCCCTGGACGGGCAATAATTCACCCCTCCACTTT. Translated: CASSPWTGNNSPLHF.

J is TRBJ2-3 and V is TRBV12-3 or TRBV12-4, with D hard to call. The CDR3 is 16 residues long. Trimming cost V 2 bases and J 0 bases, with 12 bases left between them. This chain's CDR3 is CASSLKGFPSTDTQYF. As DNA, the CDR3 is TGTGCCAGCAGTTTAAAAGGTTTCCCCAGCACAGATACGCAGTATTTT.

In this sample, this clonotype turned up many times. The chain couples TRBV27 to TRBJ2-7, with D perhaps being TRBD1 or TRBD2 (5 bases each). CDR3 size: 14 residues. Trimming took off 2 bases at V and 2 bases at J, with 10 bases between the two ends. The germline gives CDR1 MNHEY, CDR2 SMNVEV (reference sequence). CDR3 amino acids: CASSLTGTAYEQYF. The CDR3 DNA follows: TGTGCCAGCAGTTTAACCGGGACGGCCTACGAGCAGTACTTC.

This clonotype was seen only a few times. This chain uses TRBV18 with TRBJ2-7; the D is unclear. Germline CDR1 is KGHSH and CDR2 is LQKENI. The CDR3 contains 13 residues. V lost 3 bases, J lost 4 bases, and 10 bases lay in between. CDR3 DNA sequence: TGTGCCAGCTCACCCCAGGACGAGTACGAGCAGTACTTC. Its protein is CASSPQDEYEQYF.

The chain uses TRBV18 and TRBJ1-6, with 7 bases identical to TRBD1. This CDR3 is 14 amino acids long. Per germline, CDR1 KGHSH and CDR2 LQKENI. The trim removed 6 bases at V and 10 bases at J, leaving 9 bases unmatched. In DNA, the CDR3 is TGTGCCAGCTCCTCGACAGGGACCTACTCACCCCTCCACTTT. Protein product: CASSSTGTYSPLHF.

In this sample, this clonotype turned up many times. The chain uses TRBV6-5 and TRBJ2-1, with unresolved D. Trimming removed 2 bases at V and 8 bases at J, with 7 bases between. Germline V gene lookup returns CDR1 MNHEY and CDR2 SVGAGI. This CDR3 is 12 amino acids long. The CDR3 sequence: CASSYGWDEQFF. The CDR3 nucleotides are TGTGCCAGCAGTTACGGCTGGGATGAGCAGTTCTTC.

This clonotype appeared many times. The V gene is TRBV20-1, the J gene TRBJ2-3; perhaps TRBD2 as D (5 bases). CDR3 length: 13 amino acids. Looked up from germline, CDR1 is DFQATT and CDR2 is SNEGSKA (reference sequence). V lost 3 bases and J 0 bases, leaving 7 bases between the germline ends. For the CDR3, the DNA is TGCAGTGCTAGTACTAGTAGCACAGATACGCAGTATTTT. Protein: CSASTSSTDTQYF.

This chain's CDR3 is CASSLVTGTSAYEQFF. CDR3 DNA sequence: TGCGCCAGCAGCTTGGTGACGGGGACTAGCGCTTATGAGCAGTTCTTC. This chain links TRBV5-1 with TRBJ2-1; 10 bases align to TRBD2. Germline V gives CDR1 SGHRS, CDR2 YFSETQ. The CDR3 contains 16 residues. V shed 0 bases, J shed 8 bases, and the junction held 8 bases outside the gene matches.

Concerning this clonotype: The junction departs from the called germline gene at one end, perhaps through a read error. The chain uses TRBV18 and TRBJ1-1; TRBD1 might be the D (5 bases). The CDR3 covers 14 residues. Germline CDR1 KGHSH, CDR2 LQKENI. The CDR3 loop is CASSPRTLNTEAFF. CDR3 DNA: TGTGCCAGCTCTCCACGGACACTCAACACTGAAGCTTTCTTT.

The chain joins TRBV27 to TRBJ2-7; tentatively, D is TRBD2 (6 bases). The CDR3 totals 14 residues. CDR1 is MNHEY and CDR2 is SMNVEV in the germline V gene (reference sequence). V lost 3 bases and J lost 2, with 11 bases in between. In DNA form, the CDR3 reads TGTGCCAGCAGTTTTGGCGGGGATCCCTACGAGCAGTACTTC. Protein product: CASSFGGDPYEQYF.

This clonotype occurred many times. The V and J genes are TRBV5-1 and TRBJ2-5; 7 bases are shared with TRBD1. After removal of 0 bases from V and 2 bases from J, the junction contained 1 base not matched to a gene. The germline V gene encodes CDR1 SGHRS and CDR2 YFSETQ. The CDR3 length is 14 residues. CDR3 in DNA: TGCGCCAGCAGCTTGGGGGGACAGCAAGAGACCCAGTACTTC. It yields the protein CASSLGGQQETQYF.

This clonotype has just a few counts. The rearrangement uses TRBV5-1 and TRBJ2-2; 9 bases fit TRBD2. The V gene's germline CDR1 is SGHRS and CDR2 YFSETQ. This CDR3 spans 15 amino acids. J lost 3 bases, V lost 1 base, and 1 base had no gene match. In DNA form, the CDR3 reads TGCGCCAGCAGCTTGACTAGCGGGTACACCGGGGAGCTGTTTTTT. Protein product: CASSLTSGYTGELFF.

This clonotype was seen only a few times. The rearrangement uses TRBV5-6 and TRBJ1-2; possibly TRBD1 for D (6 bases). CDR1 SGHDT and CDR2 YYEEEE come from the germline V gene. V gave up 0 bases and J gave up 2 bases, with 8 bases separating them. The CDR3 runs 14 residues. CDR3 sequence: CASSLGTANYGYTF. The DNA for the CDR3 is TGTGCCAGCAGCTTGGGGACAGCCAACTATGGCTACACCTTC.

This clonotype showed up just a few times. The chain has TRBV4-1 and TRBJ2-7; D may be TRBD1 or TRBD2 (5 bases each). CDR1 is MGHRA, CDR2 YSYEKL, per germline. V was cut by 0 bases and J by 3 bases, with 12 bases left in between. The CDR3 runs 15 residues. DNA of the CDR3: TGCGCCAGCAGCCAAGACAGAGGGACGGGCTACGAGCAGTACTTC. It encodes CASSQDRGTGYEQYF.

CDR3 coding DNA: TGTGCCAGCAGCCAACGATGGACTAGCGGGAGGAATGAGCAGTTCTTC. It specifies CASSQRWTSGRNEQFF. The chain couples TRBV7-2 to TRBJ2-1; TRBD2 matches at 14 bases. Germline V gene lookup returns CDR1 SGHTA and CDR2 FQGNSA. J gave up 7 bases and V 5 bases, and 7 bases lay outside the gene matches. This CDR3 region has 16 residues.

V gene TRBV6-2 or TRBV6-3 combines with J gene TRBJ2-1; a possible D gene is TRBD2 (6 bases). This CDR3 has 13 residues. Trimming removed 7 bases from V and 9 bases from J, with 16 bases in between. Germline CDR1 is MNHEY and CDR2 is SVGEGT. The CDR3 region has the DNA TGTGCCAGCACCCTACCGTGGGGGGTTGAGCAGTTCTTC. It yields the protein CASTLPWGVEQFF.

V usage is TRBV30 and J usage is TRBJ2-1; D gene ambiguous. V was cut by 2 bases and J by 5 bases, with 19 bases left in between. The CDR3 totals 16 residues. CDR1 is GTSNPN, CDR2 SVGIG, per germline (reference sequence). The CDR3 protein is CAWSPRRSSAHNEQFF. The CDR3 DNA is TGTGCCTGGAGTCCCCGGCGGTCCTCGGCCCACAATGAGCAGTTCTTC.

The rearrangement joins TRBV27 to TRBJ1-2, with no clear D. The ends were cut back, 10 bases at V and 2 bases at J, with 17 bases in the middle. This CDR3 comprises 14 residues. The V gene's germline CDR1 is MNHEY and CDR2 SMNVEV (reference sequence). CDR3 coding DNA: TGTGCCACCAGGCGCGCCGCAAACAACTATGGCTACACCTTC. It is translated as CATRRAANNYGYTF.

This CDR3 reads CASSRETTDTQYF. The CDR3 DNA sequence: TGTGCCAGCTCCCGGGAGACCACAGATACGCAGTATTTT. The chain uses TRBV18 and TRBJ2-3, with TRBD2 as a possible D gene (6 bases). The CDR3 runs 13 residues. The germline CDR1 and CDR2 sequences are KGHSH and LQKENI. The V and J ends lost 6 bases and 2 bases respectively, with 9 bases between them.

This clonotype was counted between two and nine times. The gene calls are TRBV7-3 and TRBJ2-1; possible D gene TRBD1, 6 bases. Germline assignment: CDR1 SGHTA and CDR2 FQGTGA. Trimming took 4 bases from V and 0 from J, leaving 10 bases between them. This CDR3 is 15 amino acids long. The CDR3 DNA reads as TGTGCCAGCAGCTCGGACAGCCTCTCCTACAATGAGCAGTTCTTC. This gives the protein CASSSDSLSYNEQFF.

The V call is TRBV2, the J call TRBJ2-3, with D perhaps matching TRBD1 or TRBD2 (5 bases each). Per germline, CDR1 SNHLY and CDR2 FYNNEI. Deletions cut 4 bases from V and 2 bases from J, with 7 bases between. This CDR3 is built from 13 residues. The CDR3 DNA is TGTGCCAGCAGTGGAGGGGCCACAGATACGCAGTATTTT. Amino acids: CASSGGATDTQYF.

The chain carries TRBV2 and TRBJ1-1; TRBD1 aligns across 10 bases. Germline values: CDR1 SNHLY, CDR2 FYNNEI. The CDR3 is made up of 15 amino acids. J was trimmed by 4 bases and V by 2 bases; bases with no gene match: 4. The CDR3 here is CASSEQGTGVTEAFF. The CDR3 DNA follows: TGTGCCAGCAGTGAACAGGGGACAGGGGTCACTGAAGCTTTCTTT. Full variable domain (missing parts from reference TRBV2 and TRBJ1-1): EPEVTQTPSHQVTQMGQEVILRCVPISNHLYFYWYRQILGQKVEFLVSFYNNEISEKSEIFDDQFSVERPDGSNFTLKIRSTKLEDSAMYFCASSEQGTGVTEAFFGQGTRLTVV.